This TCR beta chain was captured in a study of Tregs in tolerant kidney transplant recipients (dated by TCRdb to between 2018 and 2021). About the investigation overall: The study applied TCRbeta sequencing to find donor-specific regulatory T cells before combined kidney and bone marrow transplantation and then followed those same cells after transplant. TCRbeta repertoire sequencing was used in a few healthy controls to compare several methods for expanding Tregs specific for an allogeneic donor. General study outcomes and caveats: The most biologically relevant and donor-specific TCRbeta repertoire appeared to be identified by expanding Tregs with activated donor B cells. The study was limited by small patient numbers, and the findings need validation in larger populations and under other immunosuppression protocols. Biological reproducibility was not examined directly, but technical replication error appeared to be minimal.

Reading the germline V gene (reference sequence) gives CDR1 SEHNR and CDR2 FQNEAQ. Its CDR3 holds 14 amino acids, cysteine through phenylalanine. Only the CDR3 DNA stays, 42 bases, in frame from base 1. Unstimulated Tregs (CD4+CD25+CD127-), CD4+ non-Tregs (CD4+CD25-), CD4 and CD8 cells were FACS-sorted from thawed PBMCs. Blood from healthy controls was obtained either as purchased buffy coats or from healthy volunteers. Healthy control blood was separated into PBMCs by Ficoll density gradient and cryopreserved, and patient PBMCs were collected both before and after transplant. As to this clone: What this receptor recognizes is not known. Relative to the germline gene, one junction end is altered; a read error may explain this.

For TCRbeta CDR3 sequencing, genomic DNA was extracted from sorted cells using the QIAGEN DNeasy Blood and Tissue Kit. Through immunoSEQ, high-throughput TCRbeta CDR3 sequencing was done commercially, including PCR amplification with internal controls and bias correction. Turning to the authors' computational methods: Unique productive TCRbeta sequences were defined by CDR3 nucleotide sequence where primers matched, and otherwise by CDR3 amino acid sequence together with Vbeta and Jbeta genes. Sorting error was corrected by removing sequences shared between sorted populations at a frequency ratio of 2:1 or less, and the remaining shared sequences were assigned to the higher population. Sequences were defined as donor-reactive when expanded at least 5-fold in CFSE-low cells versus unstimulated cells and present at a frequency of at least 0.01% in CFSE-low cells. Jensen-Shannon divergence calculated on the top 100 TCRbeta sequences ranked by frequency was used to measure repertoire divergence. For any sample with multiple sequencing runs, sorting error was corrected in each run separately before the runs were pooled. TCRdb mirrors the immuneACCESS table, restricted to in-frame sequences. Some clones are absent from its copies; in checked studies, under half trace to an unresolved V gene, and the reason for the others is unknown. V and J calls and clone size are given by that table; D and trimming were obtained from the DNA. The sample table records tens of thousands of clones; approximately 94% of these occur just once. Roughly 5% of the sample is taken by the ten largest.

The sequence was collected from a human donor in good health. The V and J segments used are TRBV7-9 and TRBJ1-2, with 8 bases aligning to TRBD1. The specimen was CD8+ T cells from blood. DNA sequence: TGTACCAGCAGCCAGGACAGGGAGAGCTATGGCTACACCTTC. Its product reads: CTSSQDRESYGYTF.